The present T cell receptor (beta chain) was sequenced within a study of OX40 agonist ivuxolimab in advanced cancers. At baseline, cycle 4 day 1, and cycle 7 day 1, blood was sampled. Findings of the study overall: What antigens the expanded peripheral T cells recognized was never established.

Data came from immunoSEQ multiplex PCR; TCRdb stores just in-frame clones and leaves some out. Here the sample spans about 20,000 clones, 85% to 90% being singletons. Regarding this clone: Its antigen is not known.

The receptor was isolated from an adult with an advanced solid tumor such as melanoma, head and neck, liver or kidney cancer. The sample here was CD4+ or CD8+ T cells sorted from blood, taken in a trial of the OX40 agonist ivuxolimab.

The CDR3 sequence is CASSLSAKSNYGYTF. The CDR3 DNA reads TGCGCCAGCAGCCTCTCAGCTAAGTCAAACTATGGCTACACCTTC. The chain is built from TRBV4-3 and TRBJ1-2; D call uncertain. CDR1 and CDR2 (germline): LGHNA, YSLEER. The V gene lost 4 bases and the J gene lost 2 bases, with 14 bases spanning the gap. The CDR3 covers 15 residues.